This TCR beta chain was sequenced in a study of blood T cell repertoires in COVID-19. CDR1 and CDR2 (germline): KGHDR, SFDVKD. Trimming left V 4 bases short and J 0 bases short, with 14 bases between. The CDR3 is 17 residues long. Generated by immunoSEQ multiplex PCR, the TCRdb table keeps only in-frame clones and is missing some. The sample includes 150,000 to 200,000 clones, roughly 88% of them seen just once. Each recovered donor of Cohort 3 presented with two negative PCRs, clearance, or symptom resolution. The clonotype was recovered from a woman in her 30s who had recovered from COVID-19. The gene calls are TRBV24-1 and TRBJ2-2, with D tentatively TRBD1 (5 bases). Sequencing was done on a sample of PBMCs or T cells enriched from blood (not recorded which). In DNA form, the CDR3 reads TGTGCCACCAGTGACGCGCCAGGGAAAGCGAACACCGGGGAGCTGTTTTTT. Protein sequence: CATSDAPGKANTGELFF.